The sequence of this T cell receptor (beta chain) was determined in a study of blood T cells in healthy people across ages. PCR was performed a second time for 7 to 11 cycles using a sample-barcoded 5' primer and a J-beta primer mix. Every molecule of cDNA carried a tag from a template-switch adaptor with 12 random nucleotides. TCRdb recomputed calls from the 5' RACE reads with MiXCR, one row per CDR3 protein. In the table there are approximately 760,000 distinct CDR3 sequences, around 25% of which are singletons. The CDR3 runs 15 residues. Germline CDR1 and CDR2: SGHAT and FQNNGV. Trimming removed 5 bases at V and 11 bases at J, with 24 bases between. These records were also assigned to another study, of T cells of mothers and their children. That source adds: Normalized overlap was always slightly, never significantly, higher in related than unrelated mother-child pairs.

Sequencing was performed on blood. The receptor was isolated from a boy between 10 and 17 years old in good health. The chain couples TRBV11-2 to TRBJ1-1, with D possibly matching TRBD1 (6 bases). The CDR3 is CASSPSRPGGGEAFF. In DNA, the CDR3 is TGTGCCAGCAGCCCCTCTCGGCCAGGAGGGGGTGAGGCTTTCTTT.